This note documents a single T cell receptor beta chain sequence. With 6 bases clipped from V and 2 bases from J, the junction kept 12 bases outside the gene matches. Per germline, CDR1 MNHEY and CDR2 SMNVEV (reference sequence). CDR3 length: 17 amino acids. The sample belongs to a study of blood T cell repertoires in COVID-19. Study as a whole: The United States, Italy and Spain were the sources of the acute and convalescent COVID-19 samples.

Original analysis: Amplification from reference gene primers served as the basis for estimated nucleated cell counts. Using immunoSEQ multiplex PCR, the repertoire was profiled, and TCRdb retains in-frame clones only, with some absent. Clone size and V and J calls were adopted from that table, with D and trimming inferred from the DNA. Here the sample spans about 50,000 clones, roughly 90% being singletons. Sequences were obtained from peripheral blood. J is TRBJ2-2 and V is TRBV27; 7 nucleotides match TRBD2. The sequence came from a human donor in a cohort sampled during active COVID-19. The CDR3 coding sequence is TGTGCCAGCAGGAGACGAGGGAGCGGGGTCAACACCGGGGAGCTGTTTTTT. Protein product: CASRRRGSGVNTGELFF.